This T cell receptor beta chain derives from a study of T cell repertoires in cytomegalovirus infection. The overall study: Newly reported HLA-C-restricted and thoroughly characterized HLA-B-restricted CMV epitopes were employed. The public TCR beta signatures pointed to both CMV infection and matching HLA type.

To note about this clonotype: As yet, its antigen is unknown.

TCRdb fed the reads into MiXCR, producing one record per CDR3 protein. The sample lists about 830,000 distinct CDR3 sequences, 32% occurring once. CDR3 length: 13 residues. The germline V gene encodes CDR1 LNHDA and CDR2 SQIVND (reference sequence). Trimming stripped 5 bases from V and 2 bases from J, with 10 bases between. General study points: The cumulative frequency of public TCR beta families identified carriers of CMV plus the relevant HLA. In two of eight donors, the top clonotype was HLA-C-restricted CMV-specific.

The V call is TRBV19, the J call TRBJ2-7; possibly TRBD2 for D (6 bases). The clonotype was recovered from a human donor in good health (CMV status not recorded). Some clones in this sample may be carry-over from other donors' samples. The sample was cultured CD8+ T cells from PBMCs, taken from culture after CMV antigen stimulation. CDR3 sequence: CASSVGLAYEQYV. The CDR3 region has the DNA TGTGCCAGTAGTGTGGGACTGGCCTACGAGCAGTACGTC.